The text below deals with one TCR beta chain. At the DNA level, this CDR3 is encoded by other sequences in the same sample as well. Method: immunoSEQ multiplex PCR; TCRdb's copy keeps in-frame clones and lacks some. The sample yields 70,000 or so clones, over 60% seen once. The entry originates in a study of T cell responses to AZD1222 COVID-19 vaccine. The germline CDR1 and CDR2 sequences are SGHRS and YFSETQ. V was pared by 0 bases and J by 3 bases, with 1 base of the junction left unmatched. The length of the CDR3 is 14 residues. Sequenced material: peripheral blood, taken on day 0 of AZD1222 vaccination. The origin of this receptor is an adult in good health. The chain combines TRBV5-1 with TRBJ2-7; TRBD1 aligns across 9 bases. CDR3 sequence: CASSLEGQGYEQYF. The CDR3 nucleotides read TGCGCCAGCAGCTTGGAGGGACAGGGCTACGAGCAGTACTTC. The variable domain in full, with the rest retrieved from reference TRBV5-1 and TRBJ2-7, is KAGVTQTPRYLIKTRGQQVTLSCSPISGHRSVSWYQQTPGQGLQFLFEYFSETQRNKGNFPGRFSGRQFSNSRSEMNVSTLELGDSALYLCASSLEGQGYEQYFGPGTRLTVT.